The subject of this entry is one T cell receptor beta chain. The data were taken from a study of CD8 T cells in Susac syndrome. On the study more broadly: Treatment at blood withdrawal was none, corticosteroids, or intravenous immunoglobulin alone in Susac syndrome patients.

Both CD4+ and CD8+ T cells were negatively isolated, and TEMRA cells underwent FACS enrichment. With random hexamers, reverse transcription was performed on about 0.5 to 1 ug of RNA. An immunoSEQ multiplex PCR amplified TCR beta CDR3 over 54 Vbeta and 13 Jbeta. TCRdb fed the immunoSEQ multiplex PCR reads into MiXCR, producing one record per CDR3 protein. Among about 110,000 distinct CDR3 sequences listed, 94% were seen once. This CDR3 has 13 residues. The germline gives CDR1 SGDLS, CDR2 YYNGEE. Trimming removed 2 bases at V and 6 bases at J, with 10 bases between. This TCR was recovered from a human donor with Susac syndrome. The chain carries TRBV9 and TRBJ2-3; the D is unclear. The sequenced sample was CD8+ T cells from PBMCs. In DNA, the CDR3 is TGTGCCAGCAGCGTCGAGAGAAGTGATACGCAGTATTTT. Amino acids: CASSVERSDTQYF.